In its sample, the clone carrying this T cell receptor beta chain was seen once. Its antigen is as yet unknown. The data belong to a study of Ad26.COV2.S vaccination and SARS-CoV-2 variants. Overall study context: A COV1001 Ad26.COV2.S trial-arm participant provided the sample.

The method was immunoSEQ multiplex PCR; TCRdb's version includes in-frame clones alone and lacks a portion of them. The sample yields 440,000 or so clones, about 89% seen once. Study-wide points: Responses of spike-specific T cells (both CD8+ and CD4+) reportedly showed substantial breadth after vaccination. Vaccinees and placebo recipients showed similar non-spike TCR breadth. Spike-specific TCR breadth ran higher among vaccine recipients than placebo recipients.

V was pared by 4 bases and J by 9 bases, with 12 bases of the junction left unmatched. The CDR3 totals 16 residues. Germline V gene sequence: CDR1 SGHTA, CDR2 FQGNSA. The sample's treatment: roughly 20 received Ad26.COV2.S at low or high dose, single or two shots; several received placebo; per-sample allocation not given. Sampling occurred on day 63 after the first vaccine or placebo injection. Here the sequenced sample was peripheral blood, taken in a trial of Ad26.COV2.S vaccine versus placebo. This sequence originates from a person between 18 and 60 years old who received the Ad26.COV2.S COVID-19 vaccine or a placebo. The rearrangement links TRBV7-2 to TRBJ1-6, with 7 bases that match TRBD1. The CDR3 DNA reads as TGTGCCAGCAGCTCCCAGGGGGGGGGTTGGGCTTCACCCCTCCACTTT. Translating it yields CASSSQGGGWASPLHF.